This T cell receptor beta chain was identified during a study of T cells in Graves' hyperthyroidism and ophthalmopathy. Overall study findings and caveats: Clonotypes that were expanded in thyroid above 0.001 mostly appeared in blood too.

CDR1 is MNHNY, CDR2 SVGAGI, per germline (reference sequence). This CDR3 spans 14 amino acids. V lost 2 bases to trimming and J lost 6 bases, with 13 bases between them. RNA transcripts were the template for amplifying TCR beta CDR3 regions. Initially, a first-round RT-PCR of the TCR CDR3 employed the HTBI primer set. TCRdb reanalysed the multiplex PCR reads using MiXCR and keeps one entry per CDR3 protein. The sample contains 500,000 to 750,000 distinct CDR3 sequences, just over 45% of which appear only once. Among the patients, aged 18 to 65, hyperthyroidism was newly diagnosed and had lasted under 2 months. Uncontrolled infection, other autoimmune disease, pregnancy or lactation disqualified patients from enrolment. This clonotype was observed at least ten times. Antigen specificity is unknown.

This chain connects TRBV6-6 to TRBJ1-1; no firm D call. The sequencing input was peripheral blood or thyroid tissue (not recorded which). This sequence originates from a woman in her late teens or twenties with Graves' hyperthyroidism. Here the CDR3 DNA reads TGTGCCAGCAGTTACGGGCCTTCCTTCGCTGAAGCTTTCTTT. Its protein is CASSYGPSFAEAFF.